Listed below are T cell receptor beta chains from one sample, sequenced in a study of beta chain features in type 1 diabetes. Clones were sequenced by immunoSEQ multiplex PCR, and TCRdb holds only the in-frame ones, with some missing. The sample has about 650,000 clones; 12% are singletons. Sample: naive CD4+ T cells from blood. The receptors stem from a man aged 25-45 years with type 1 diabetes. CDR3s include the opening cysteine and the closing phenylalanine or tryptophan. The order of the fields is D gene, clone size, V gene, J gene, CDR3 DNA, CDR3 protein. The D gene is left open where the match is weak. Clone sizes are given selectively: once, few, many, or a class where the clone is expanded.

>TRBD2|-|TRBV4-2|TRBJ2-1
TGTGCCAGCAGACGGACTAGCGGGGGGTCTTACAATGAGCAGTTCTTC
CASRRTSGGSYNEQFF
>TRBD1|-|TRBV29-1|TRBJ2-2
TGCAGCGTTGAAGAGGCTCAGGGACAGCCCTACACCGGGGAGCTGTTTTTT
CSVEEAQGQPYTGELFF
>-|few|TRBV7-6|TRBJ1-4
TGTGCCAGCAGCCGAATCTTCGGGGTCGATGAAAAACTGTTTTTT
CASSRIFGVDEKLFF
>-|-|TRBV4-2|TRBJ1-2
TGTGCCAGCAGCGTGATGACAGCTAACTATGGCTACACCTTC
CASSVMTANYGYTF
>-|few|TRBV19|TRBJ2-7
TGTGCCAGTAGTATAGACGGCTTTCAGGGGGAGCAGTACTTC
CASSIDGFQGEQYF
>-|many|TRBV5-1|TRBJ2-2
TGCGCCAGCAGTTCAACGCTCGACACCGGGGAGCTGTTTTTT
CASSSTLDTGELFF
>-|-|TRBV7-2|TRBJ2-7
TGTGCCAGCAGCTTAGGGGGGGCCCTACGGAGAGAGCAGTACTTC
CASSLGGALRREQYF
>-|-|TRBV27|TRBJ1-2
TGTGCCAGCAGTCCGCAGGGATACCATGGCTACACCTTC
CASSPQGYHGYTF
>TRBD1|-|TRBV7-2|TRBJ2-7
TGTGCCAGCACCCGACAGGGAGTGCACTACGAGCAGTACTTC
CASTRQGVHYEQYF
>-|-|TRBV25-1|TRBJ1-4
TGTGCCAGCAGTGGCCCCGGGACGGTTAATGAAAAACTGTTTTTT
CASSGPGTVNEKLFF
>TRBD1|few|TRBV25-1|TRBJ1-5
TGTGCCAGCAGTGCCAAAGGGACAGCCAACGGGCAACCCCAGCATTTT
CASSAKGTANGQPQHF
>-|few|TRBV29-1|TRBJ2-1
TGCAGCACCCAGAAGAGGACCCCCGGCAATGAGCAGTTCTTC
CSTQKRTPGNEQFF
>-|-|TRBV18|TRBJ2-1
TGTGCCAGCTCACTGGGGGTGAGCTCCTACAATGAGCAGTTCTTC
CASSLGVSSYNEQFF
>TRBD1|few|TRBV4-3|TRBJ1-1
TGCGCCAGCAGCCAAGGGACAGGGCGGGAATGGGGCACTGAAGCTTTCTTT
CASSQGTGREWGTEAFF